This T cell receptor (beta chain) is from a study of blood T cell repertoires in COVID-19. The CDR3 is 13 amino acids. Trimming took 4 bases from V and 6 from J, leaving 12 bases between them. The germline CDR1 and CDR2 sequences are MNHEY and SMNVEV (reference sequence). The table came from immunoSEQ multiplex PCR; TCRdb's copy has only in-frame clones and leaves some out. This sample carries under 350,000 clones, 65% to 90% of them seen once, and the ten largest clones take roughly 14%. The receptor comes from a human donor in a cohort sampled during active COVID-19. Input material: peripheral blood. The chain joins TRBV27 to TRBJ1-2; no clear D. The CDR3 spells CASSSITSNGYTF. The CDR3 nucleotides read TGTGCCAGCAGTTCCATTACATCGAATGGCTACACCTTC.